Following are 17 T cell receptor beta chains from one sample sequenced in a study of T cell repertoires in cytomegalovirus infection (dated by TCRdb to the late 2010s). Their antigens remain unidentified. The reads were generated on an Illumina HiSeq 1500. Using fastp trimming at Q25 and MiXCR clonotype assembly, TCRdb reanalyzed the public sequencing data and kept in-frame beta chains. Under each unique CDR3 protein, matching rows form one entry showing the most common genes and DNA. For this sample the table gives roughly 990,000 distinct CDR3 sequences, of which under 40% were detected only once. The biggest ten clones account for around 15% of the sample. According to the study, the label for this sample's treatment or condition signals: in vitro stimulation with specific CMV peptide epitopes to enrich CMV-specific T cells. The material sequenced was cultured CD8+ T cells from PBMCs, taken from culture after CMV antigen stimulation. The receptors here all came from a human donor in good health (CMV status not recorded). Some clones in this sample may be carry-over from other donors' samples.

This clonotype was seen only a few times. The chain carries TRBV24-1 and TRBJ2-1; 10 nucleotides line up with TRBD2. The J segment lost 4 bases and the V segment lost 5 bases, leaving 10 bases of the junction unmatched. The CDR3 covers 17 residues. The germline V gene has CDR1 KGHDR and CDR2 SFDVKD. The CDR3 DNA reads as TGTGCCACCAGTGGTACAAGGAGCGGGGGGGAGTACAATGAGCAGTTCTTC. Translated: CATSGTRSGGEYNEQFF.

This clonotype has more than one count but fewer than ten. V and J are TRBV6-5 and TRBJ1-2, with D possibly matching TRBD1 (6 bases). The CDR3 is made up of 13 amino acids. Germline V lookup: CDR1 MNHEY, CDR2 SVGAGI. Trimming removed 10 bases from V and 4 bases from J, with 16 bases in between. CDR3 nucleotide sequence: TGTGCCACACAGGGATCCCGGGGCTATGGCTACACCTTC. Amino acid sequence: CATQGSRGYGYTF.

This clonotype was counted many times. The chain combines TRBV7-2 with TRBJ1-5; 7 positions agree with TRBD1. The CDR3 runs to 15 residues. Trimming cost V 4 bases and J 5 bases; bases outside gene matches: 8. Germline V lookup: CDR1 SGHTA, CDR2 FQGNSA. The CDR3 sequence is CASSSDRAGDQPQHF. The CDR3 DNA is TGTGCCAGCAGCTCAGACAGGGCGGGTGATCAGCCCCAGCATTTT. Full variable domain (remainder filled in from reference TRBV7-2 and TRBJ1-5): GAGVSQSPSNKVTEKGKDVELRCDPISGHTALYWYRQSLGQGLEFLIYFQGNSAPDKSGLPSDRFSAERTGGSVSTLTIQRTQQEDSAVYLCASSSDRAGDQPQHFGDGTRLSIL.

The V gene is TRBV6-5, the J gene TRBJ2-1, with 9 bases fitting TRBD2. V dropped 5 bases and J dropped 2; count of bases not matched to a gene: 1. Germline loops: CDR1 MNHEY, CDR2 SVGAGI. This CDR3 region has 14 residues. CDR3 DNA: TGTGCCAGCAGTCAGCGGGGGGCCTACAATGAGCAGTTCTTC. Amino acids: CASSQRGAYNEQFF.

In its sample, this clonotype was seen many times. The rearrangement uses TRBV6-5 and TRBJ2-3; 11 bases are a match to TRBD2. CDR1 MNHEY and CDR2 SVGAGI come from the germline V gene. The junction had 4 bases not matched to a gene; V was cut back by 5 bases and J by 3 bases. CDR3 size: 15 residues. CDR3 sequence: CASSQLAGETDTQYF. For the CDR3, the DNA is TGTGCCAGCAGTCAACTAGCGGGGGAGACAGATACGCAGTATTTT.

The chain carries TRBV6-6 and TRBJ1-2; D is unresolved. The CDR3 is made up of 12 amino acids. Germline CDR1 MNHNY, CDR2 SVGAGI (reference sequence). V was clipped by 7 bases and J by 10 bases, with 16 bases between them. This CDR3 is CASTDPADVYTF. The DNA for the CDR3 is TGTGCCAGCACCGATCCCGCCGATGTCTACACCTTC.

The chain recombines TRBV7-6 with TRBJ2-7; tentative D call: TRBD1 (7 bases). Germline V lookup: CDR1 SGHVS, CDR2 FNYEAQ. Trimming left V 0 bases short and J 6 bases short, with 12 bases between. This CDR3 region has 14 residues. Here the CDR3 reads CASSLAPGGSEQYF. DNA for the CDR3: TGTGCCAGCAGCTTAGCGCCAGGGGGGTCCGAGCAGTACTTC.

The rearrangement uses TRBV7-9 and TRBJ2-7; D might be TRBD1 (5 bases). Germline CDR1 SEHNR, CDR2 FQNEAQ (reference sequence). Trimming cost V 4 bases and J 3 bases, with 10 bases left between them. The CDR3 has 13 residues. This CDR3 reads CASSSSTDYEQYV. The CDR3 DNA is TGTGCCAGCAGCTCTTCGACAGACTACGAGCAGTACGTC.

The rearrangement joins TRBV24-1 to TRBJ2-5, with a weak D call TRBD2 (5 bases). V was cut by 2 bases and J by 1 base, with 19 bases left in between. The CDR3 contains 18 residues. Germline loops: CDR1 KGHDR, CDR2 SFDVKD. The CDR3 nucleotides are TGTGCCACCAGTGATTCAGCTCGGGAAAGTCGTCCCCAAGAGACCCAGTACTTC. As protein: CATSDSARESRPQETQYF.

This clonotype was counted a few times. The J gene is TRBJ2-7, the V gene TRBV28; D may match TRBD1 or TRBD2 (5 bases each). From germline, CDR1 is MDHEN and CDR2 SYDVKM. The V end lost 3 bases, the J end lost 2 bases, and 11 bases lay between the germline ends. The CDR3 runs 14 residues. Here the CDR3 reads CASSFRGSAYEQYV. CDR3 coding DNA: TGTGCCAGCAGTTTCCGGGGCTCAGCCTACGAGCAGTACGTC.

There are many counts of this clonotype. The chain has TRBV7-9 and TRBJ2-4, with 8 bases that match TRBD1. The germline gives CDR1 SEHNR, CDR2 FQNEAQ (reference sequence). The CDR3 spans 17 residues. The V gene end was trimmed by 5 bases and the J gene end by 0 bases; junction bases not matched to a gene: 9. CDR3 region: CASSPLGQGLAKNIQYF. The DNA of the CDR3 is TGTGCCAGCAGCCCCTTAGGACAGGGATTAGCCAAAAACATTCAGTACTTC. The variable domain in full, completed from reference TRBV7-9 and TRBJ2-4, reads DTGVSQNPRHKITKRGQNVTFRCDPISEHNRLYWYRQTLGQGPEFLTYFQNEAQLEKSRLLSDRFSAERPKGSFSTLEIQRTEQGDSAMYLCASSPLGQGLAKNIQYFGAGTRLSVL.

The rearrangement uses TRBV5-1 and TRBJ2-1; D perhaps matches TRBD1 (5 bases). V shed 8 bases and J shed 1 base, with 19 bases lying between them. The CDR3 covers 16 residues. Germline CDR1 is SGHRS and CDR2 is YFSETQ. CDR3 sequence: CASADGDRGSYNEQFF. DNA of the CDR3: TGCGCCAGTGCCGATGGGGATAGGGGTTCCTACAATGAGCAGTTCTTC.

This clonotype is a singleton in its sample. One end of the junction does not line up with germline, which may come from a read error. The chain couples TRBV25-1 to TRBJ2-3; 9 bases match TRBD2. The CDR3 length is 14 residues. Germline loops: CDR1 MGHDK, CDR2 SYGVNS. CDR3 coding DNA: TGTGTCAGCAGTAGCGGGGGAAGCACAGATACGCAGTATTTT. It is translated as CVSSSGGSTDTQYF.

The chain joins TRBV7-2 to TRBJ2-1; 13 bases fit TRBD2. CDR3 length: 15 residues. V shed 7 bases and J 2 bases; nucleotides not matched to a gene: 2. The germline gives CDR1 SGHTA, CDR2 FQGNSA. The CDR3, as DNA: TGTGCCAGCAACACTAGCGGGGGGGCCTACAATGAGCAGTTCTTC. This gives the protein CASNTSGGAYNEQFF.

This chain connects TRBV27 to TRBJ2-1; TRBD2 aligns across 7 bases. Germline V gives CDR1 MNHEY, CDR2 SMNVEV (reference sequence). The CDR3 is made up of 15 amino acids. With V trimmed by 1 base and J by 0 bases, 0 bases remained unmatched. As DNA, the CDR3 is TGTGCCAGCAGTTTATGGGGGGGCTCCTACAATGAGCAGTTCTTC. Its protein is CASSLWGGSYNEQFF.

Concerning this clonotype: A much larger clone lies one base from this, so it may be a read error. The V and J genes are TRBV7-8 and TRBJ2-3; TRBD2 matches at 10 bases. The CDR3 runs 18 residues. Germline CDR1 and CDR2: SGHVS and FQNEAQ. This chain's CDR3 is CVSSLESGGAPSTDTQYF. The CDR3 nucleotides read TGTGTCAGCAGCTTAGAGAGCGGGGGGGCGCCAAGCACAGATACGCAGTATTTT.

The table lists this clonotype with a few counts. This sequence joins TRBV7-9 and TRBJ2-1, with D possibly being TRBD1 (6 bases). Trimming cost V 5 bases and J 0 bases, with 20 bases left between them. CDR1 is SEHNR, CDR2 FQNEAQ, per germline (reference sequence). The CDR3 consists of 18 residues. The CDR3 sequence: CASSTHPLRGSSYNEQFF. The CDR3 DNA reads TGTGCCAGCAGCACCCACCCTCTGAGGGGGAGCTCCTACAATGAGCAGTTCTTC.